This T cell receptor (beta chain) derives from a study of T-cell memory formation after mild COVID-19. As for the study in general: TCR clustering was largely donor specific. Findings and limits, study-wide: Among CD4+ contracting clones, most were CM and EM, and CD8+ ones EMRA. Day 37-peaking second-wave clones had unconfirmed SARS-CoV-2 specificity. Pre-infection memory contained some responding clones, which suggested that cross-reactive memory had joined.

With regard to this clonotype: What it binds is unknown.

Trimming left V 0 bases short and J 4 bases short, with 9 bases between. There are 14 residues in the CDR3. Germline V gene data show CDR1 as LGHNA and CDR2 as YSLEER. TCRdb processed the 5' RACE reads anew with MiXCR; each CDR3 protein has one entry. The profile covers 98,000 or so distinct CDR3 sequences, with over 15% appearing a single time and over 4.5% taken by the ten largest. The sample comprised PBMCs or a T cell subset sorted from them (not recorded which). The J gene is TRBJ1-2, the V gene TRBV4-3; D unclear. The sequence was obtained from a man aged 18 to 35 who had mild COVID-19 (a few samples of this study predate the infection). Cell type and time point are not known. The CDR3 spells CASSQDLQPYGYTF. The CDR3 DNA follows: TGCGCCAGCAGCCAAGACCTGCAGCCCTATGGCTACACCTTC.